This T cell receptor (beta chain) originates from a study of chemoradiotherapy in HPV16-positive cancers. CDR1 is MDHEN, CDR2 SYDVKM, per germline. V was cut by 4 bases and J by 0 bases, with 10 bases left in between. The CDR3 runs to 15 residues. Using immunoSEQ multiplex PCR, the repertoire was profiled, and TCRdb retains in-frame clones only, with some absent. In the table there are more than 10,000 clones, about three fifths of which are singletons. Overall study results and limits: For HPV16-positive patients, expanding HPV-responsive T cells associated with longer recurrence-free survival.

Remarks on this clone: Antigen unknown.

The receptor was derived from a human donor with HPV-associated anogenital cancer. This sample was gathered from a patient who underwent chemoradiotherapy. The V and J genes are TRBV28 and TRBJ2-1, with D uncertain. CDR3 in amino acids: CASSWPSSSYNEQFF. CDR3 in DNA: TGTGCCAGCAGTTGGCCTTCGAGCTCCTACAATGAGCAGTTCTTC.